This TCR beta chain was captured by sequencing in a study of shared clonotypes between healthy human individuals. Study-wide results and caveats: A reduction in generation probabilities was seen for non-shared clonotypes relative to those shared by all four donors.

HIV-negative, healthy adults without recent acute infections or vaccinations were the donors. There are 14 residues in the CDR3. Germline CDR1 and CDR2: MDHEN and SYDVKM. With 6 bases removed from V and 4 bases from J, the gap between germline ends came to 15 bases. Points on this clone: The antigen remains unidentified.

Researchers ran the assay at a deep level. For every subset, genomic DNA was evenly distributed across several immunoSEQ plates. TCRdb keeps only in-frame clones here, not all; method: immunoSEQ multiplex PCR. The table records millions of clones, approximately 93% of them present only once. This sequence originates from a man younger than 35 in good health. Some clones in this sample may be carry-over from other donors' samples. Specimen: naive CD4+ T cells from PBMCs. The subset here: CD45RA+ positively selected. The V and J genes are TRBV28 and TRBJ1-1, with a weak D call TRBD1 (6 bases). CDR3 nucleotides: TGTGCCAGCAGCGGAGGGGGGTGGGCCACTGAAGCTTTCTTT. It is translated as CASSGGGWATEAFF.